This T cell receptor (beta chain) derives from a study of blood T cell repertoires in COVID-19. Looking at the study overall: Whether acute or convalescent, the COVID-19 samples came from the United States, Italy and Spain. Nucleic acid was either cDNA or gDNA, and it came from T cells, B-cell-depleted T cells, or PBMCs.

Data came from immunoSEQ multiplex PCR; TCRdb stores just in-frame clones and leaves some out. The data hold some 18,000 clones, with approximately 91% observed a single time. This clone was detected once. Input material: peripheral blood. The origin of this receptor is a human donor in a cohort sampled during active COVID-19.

The CDR3 sequence: CASSQETLAANEQFF. CDR3 DNA: TGTGCCAGCAGCCAAGAGACACTAGCGGCCAATGAGCAGTTCTTC. The chain employs TRBV3-1 (or the pseudogene TRBV3-2) and TRBJ2-1; 8 bases fit TRBD2. V was pared by 0 bases and J by 6 bases, with 4 bases of the junction left unmatched. This CDR3 region has 15 residues. Per the germline V gene, CDR1 is LGHDT and CDR2 is YNNKEL (reference sequence).